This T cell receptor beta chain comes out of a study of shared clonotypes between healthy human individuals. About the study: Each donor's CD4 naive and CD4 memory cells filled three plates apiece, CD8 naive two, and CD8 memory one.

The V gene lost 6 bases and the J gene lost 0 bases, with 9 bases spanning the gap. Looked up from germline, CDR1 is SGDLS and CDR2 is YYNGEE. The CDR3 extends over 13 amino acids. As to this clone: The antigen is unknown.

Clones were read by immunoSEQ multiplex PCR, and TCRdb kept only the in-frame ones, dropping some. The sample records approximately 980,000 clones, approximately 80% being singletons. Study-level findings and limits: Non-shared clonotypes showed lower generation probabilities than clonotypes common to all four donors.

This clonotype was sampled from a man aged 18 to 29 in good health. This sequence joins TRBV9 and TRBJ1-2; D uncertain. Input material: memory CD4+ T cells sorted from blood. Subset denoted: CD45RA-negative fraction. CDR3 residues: CASTRTTNYGYTF. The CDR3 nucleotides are TGTGCCAGCACCCGGACGACTAACTATGGCTACACCTTC.